This TCR beta chain is drawn from a study of Ad26.COV2.S vaccination and SARS-CoV-2 variants. TCRdb's copy holds only in-frame clones and misses some; the assay was immunoSEQ multiplex PCR. The sample consists of roughly 350,000 clones, 87% of them appearing once. Treatment: 15 to 20 received Ad26.COV2.S at low or high dose, single or two shots; several received placebo; per-sample allocation not given. Sample collection was performed on day 63 after the first vaccine or placebo injection. This CDR3 region has 15 residues. V lost 7 bases and J lost 7, with 22 bases in between. Germline-derived CDR1 and CDR2 are SNHLY and FYNNEI.

This chain connects TRBV2 to TRBJ1-2, with D possibly matching TRBD1 (5 bases). The clonotype originates from a person aged 18-65 years who received the Ad26.COV2.S COVID-19 vaccine or a placebo. This specimen was peripheral blood, taken in a trial of Ad26.COV2.S vaccine versus placebo. CDR3 coding DNA: TGTGCCAGCAAAGATACGTGGGGGAAGGAGATTGGCTACACCTTC. This translates into CASKDTWGKEIGYTF.